Here is one TCR beta chain with its context. The data stem from a study of blood T cell repertoires in COVID-19. Whole-study context: Sample material is recorded as cDNA or gDNA derived from T cells, B-cell-depleted T cells, or PBMCs.

In the authors' methods: Nucleated cell counts were estimated from reference gene primer amplification. TCRdb's table, derived via immunoSEQ multiplex PCR, lists solely in-frame clones and lacks some. D and trimming come from the DNA, and the V and J calls and clone size come from that table. The sample records roughly 200,000 clones, 80% to 90% being singletons. The CDR3 covers 14 residues. V shed 4 bases, J shed 3 bases, and the junction held 6 bases outside the gene matches. CDR1 and CDR2 (germline): SNHLY, FYNNEI. The TCR sequence derives from a woman aged 65 to 85 with active or convalescent COVID-19. This chain uses TRBV2 with TRBJ2-7, with 7 bases matching TRBD1. Material: peripheral blood. CDR3 in DNA: TGTGCCAGCAGTGGCCCAAACAGGGGCTACGAGCAGTACTTC. It translates to CASSGPNRGYEQYF.